This T cell receptor beta chain was recovered during a study of blood T cell repertoires in COVID-19. For the study at large: PBMCs, B-cell-depleted T cells, or T cells were the source of the cDNA or gDNA that made up the material.

Original methodology: Cell counts per sample came from amplifying reference gene primers. The protocol was immunoSEQ multiplex PCR, while the TCRdb copy is restricted to in-frame clones and leaves out a portion. V and J calls and clone size are copied from that table; D and trimming were computed from the DNA. Of approximately 200,000 clones in the sample, 80% to 85% were seen once. From germline, CDR1 is ENHRY and CDR2 SYGVKD. Trimming cost V 7 bases and J 7 bases, with 16 bases left between them. This CDR3 spans 13 amino acids. Seattle cases were enrolled at active infection and followed longitudinally.

This TCR was sampled from a woman aged 80 or over with COVID-19, enrolled during active disease. The chain employs TRBV10-3 and TRBJ1-2; D gene uncertain. The source material was peripheral blood. This chain's CDR3 is CAINRPNEGGYTF. The CDR3 nucleotides read TGTGCCATCAATAGACCCAACGAGGGTGGCTACACCTTC.